This T cell receptor (beta chain) stems from a study of graft-versus-host responses after intestinal transplantation. Study-wide background: In this cohort, recipients had multivisceral, liver-intestinal, or isolated intestinal transplants. Among the recipients, all got anti-thymocyte globulin induction and then tacrolimus and steroids for about 3 years.

Points from the study as a whole: With peak circulating GvH clone levels came an association with early post-transplant HvG declines.

The repertoire was sequenced with immunoSEQ multiplex PCR; TCRdb's copy has only in-frame clones and lacks some. The table lists about 110,000 clones, around nine tenths of them singletons. A remark on this clone: Its antigen remains unidentified.

Trimming pared 6 bases from V and 5 bases from J, leaving 7 bases between. Germline V gene lookup returns CDR1 SQVTM and CDR2 ANQGSEA. The CDR3 covers 10 residues. The receptor's source is a human donor who was the organ donor for an intestinal transplant. Sequenced material: unstimulated CD4+ T cells sorted from spleen or lymph node cells, taken before transplant. The chain uses TRBV29-1 and TRBJ2-5; no clear D. This chain's CDR3 is CSVRRETQYF. The CDR3 DNA follows: TGCAGCGTGAGAAGGGAGACCCAGTACTTC. The full variable domain, with the rest looked up from reference TRBV29-1 and TRBJ2-5, is SAVISQKPSRDICQRGTSLTIQCQVDSQVTMMFWYRQQPGQSLTLIATANQGSEATYESGFVIDKFPISRPNLTFSTLTVSNMSPEDSSIYLCSVRRETQYFGPGTRLLVL.